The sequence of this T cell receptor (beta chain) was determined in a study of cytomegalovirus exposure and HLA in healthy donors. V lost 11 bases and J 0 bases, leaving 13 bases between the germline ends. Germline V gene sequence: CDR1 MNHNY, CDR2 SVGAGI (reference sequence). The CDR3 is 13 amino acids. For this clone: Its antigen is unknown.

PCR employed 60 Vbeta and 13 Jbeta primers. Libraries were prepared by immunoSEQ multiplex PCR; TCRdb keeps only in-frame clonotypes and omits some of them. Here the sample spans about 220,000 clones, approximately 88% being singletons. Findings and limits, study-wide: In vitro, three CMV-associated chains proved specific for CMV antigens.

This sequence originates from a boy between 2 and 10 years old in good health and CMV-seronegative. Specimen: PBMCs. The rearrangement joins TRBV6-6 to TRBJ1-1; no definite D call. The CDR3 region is CASVGVMNTEAFF. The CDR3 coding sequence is TGTGCCTCAGTCGGGGTCATGAACACTGAAGCTTTCTTT.